One TCR beta chain is described in this entry. Antigen unknown. TCRdb recomputed calls from the reads with MiXCR, one row per CDR3 protein. This repertoire shows under 95,000 distinct CDR3 sequences, 45% to 55% found once; its top ten account for approximately 93%. This record belongs to a study of T cell repertoires in cytomegalovirus infection. The ends were cut back, 11 bases at V and 3 bases at J, with 23 bases in the middle. The CDR3 has 15 residues. Germline V gives CDR1 SGHTA, CDR2 FQGNSA. The sequencing used CD8+ T cells from cultured PBMCs, collected from culture after CMV antigen stimulation. This sequence originates from a human donor in good health (CMV status not recorded). Some clones in this sample may be carry-over from other donors' samples. The chain recombines TRBV7-2 with TRBJ2-7; D gene ambiguous. This CDR3 reads CALLGQVAQIYEQYF. The CDR3 DNA reads as TGTGCCTTACTCGGCCAGGTAGCACAGATCTACGAGCAGTACTTC.